The 32 T cell receptor beta chains below all came from one sample that was sequenced in a study of CD8 T cells in Susac syndrome. cDNA came from roughly 0.47 to 1 ug RNA primed by random hexamers. TCRdb redid the calling of the immunoSEQ multiplex PCR reads with MiXCR, one entry per CDR3 protein. The sample carries roughly 330,000 distinct CDR3 sequences, about 90% recorded once. What was sequenced was CD4+ T cells from PBMCs. These receptors were collected from a human donor with multiple sclerosis.

The V gene is TRBV3-1, the J gene TRBJ1-1; 10 nucleotides agree with TRBD1. V lost 4 bases to trimming and J lost 7 bases; unmatched junction nucleotides: 6. Germline CDR1 LGHDT, CDR2 YNNKEL (reference sequence). The CDR3 is 14 amino acids. The CDR3 region is CASSRRGTGDEAFF. In nucleotides, the CDR3 is TGTGCCAGCAGCCGCCGGGGGACAGGGGATGAAGCTTTCTTT. The full variable domain, with the rest looked up from reference TRBV3-1 and TRBJ1-1, is DTAVSQTPKYLVTQMGNDKSIKCEQNLGHDTMYWYKQDSKKFLKIMFSYNNKELIINETVPNRFSPKSPDKAHLNLHINSLELGDSAVYFCASSRRGTGDEAFFGQGTRLTVV.

CDR3 bases: TGTGCCAGCAGTCTGGCGCGTCAGCCCCAGCATTTT. Protein: CASSLARQPQHF. The chain employs TRBV2 and TRBJ1-5; D not resolved. V gave up 5 bases and J gave up 6 bases, with 8 bases separating them. Looked up from germline, CDR1 is SNHLY and CDR2 is FYNNEI. This CDR3 comprises 12 residues.

This clonotype was recorded only once. This rearrangement joins TRBV2 to TRBJ2-2; unclear D gene. Trimming removed 3 bases at V and 4 bases at J, with 12 bases between. Germline values: CDR1 SNHLY, CDR2 FYNNEI. This CDR3 is 15 amino acids long. The CDR3 coding sequence is TGTGCCAGCAGTGACTCGATCTCGGGCACCGGGGAGCTGTTTTTT. Translating it yields CASSDSISGTGELFF.

The chain joins TRBV29-1 to TRBJ2-3, with D unclear. The length of the CDR3 is 13 residues. The ends were cut back, 3 bases at V and 2 bases at J, with 9 bases in the middle. From germline, CDR1 is SQVTM and CDR2 ANQGSEA. CDR3 coding DNA: TGCAGCGTTGAGGACGGACCCACAGATACGCAGTATTTT. Translated: CSVEDGPTDTQYF.

The chain employs TRBV30 and TRBJ2-1, with unresolved D. Between the trimmed V and J ends, which lost 4 bases and 6 bases, there was a span of 13 bases. The CDR3 runs to 13 residues. Germline V gene data show CDR1 as GTSNPN and CDR2 as SVGIG (reference sequence). For the CDR3, the DNA is TGTGCCTGGACAAAGATGGGTTTCAATGAGCAGTTCTTC. It is translated as CAWTKMGFNEQFF.

The chain joins TRBV20-1 to TRBJ2-4, with D possibly being TRBD1 (6 bases). The CDR3 covers 13 residues. V was cut by 8 bases and J by 6 bases, with 17 bases left in between. Germline V gene lookup returns CDR1 DFQATT and CDR2 SNEGSKA (reference sequence). CDR3 nucleotide sequence: TGCAGTTCAGCTCCCCAGGACAGAAACATTCAGTACTTC. Its protein is CSSAPQDRNIQYF.

The chain couples TRBV5-1 to TRBJ1-2; TRBD1 matches 7 bases. The CDR3 runs 15 residues. Losses at the gene ends were 4 bases for V and 6 bases for J; bases not matched to a gene: 12. Germline V CDR1 and CDR2: SGHRS, YFSETQ. CDR3: CASSTTTGSADGYTF. CDR3 DNA: TGCGCCAGCAGCACTACGACAGGGAGCGCGGATGGCTACACCTTC.

The chain combines TRBV14 with TRBJ2-6; D is unclear. Germline values: CDR1 SGHDN, CDR2 FVKESK. The V end was cut by 4 bases, the J end by 4 bases, with 23 bases between. The CDR3 spans 19 residues. CDR3 loop: CASSREPPHGIRGANVLTF. CDR3 nucleotide sequence: TGTGCCAGCAGCCGAGAACCGCCACATGGAATTAGAGGGGCCAACGTCCTGACTTTC. Complete variable domain (other parts from reference TRBV14 and TRBJ2-6): EAGVTQFPSHSVIEKGQTVTLRCDPISGHDNLYWYRRVMGKEIKFLLHFVKESKQDESGMPNNRFLAERTGGTYSTLKVQPAELEDSGVYFCASSREPPHGIRGANVLTFGAGSRLTVL.

This chain joins TRBV20-1 and TRBJ2-7; maybe TRBD1 (6 bases). Germline values: CDR1 DFQATT, CDR2 SNEGSKA (reference sequence). The V gene lost 4 bases and the J gene lost 2 bases, with 15 bases spanning the gap. This CDR3 region has 14 residues. The CDR3 loop reads CSATRTESPYEQYF. In DNA form, the CDR3 reads TGCAGTGCTACCCGGACAGAGAGCCCCTACGAGCAGTACTTC.

The chain has TRBV18 and TRBJ2-7; TRBD2 matches at 7 bases. V trimming: 6 bases; J trimming: 5 bases; junction bases outside the gene matches: 13. Germline CDR1 and CDR2: KGHSH and LQKENI. This CDR3 contains 15 residues. The CDR3 DNA sequence: TGTGCCAGCTCCAACCGTGAGGCTAGCGGCAACGAGCAGTACTTC. It encodes CASSNREASGNEQYF.

The rearrangement joins TRBV2 to TRBJ2-6, with 9 bases aligning to TRBD1. CDR1 and CDR2 from the germline V gene are SNHLY and FYNNEI. This CDR3 is 18 amino acids long. J was trimmed by 1 base and V by 6 bases; bases with no gene match: 10. The CDR3, as DNA: TGTGCCAGCAGGCTAACAGGGGGCTTCGTATCTGGGGCCAACGTCCTGACTTTC. Its protein product is CASRLTGGFVSGANVLTF.

This clonotype was counted a single time. This chain joins TRBV6-5 and TRBJ2-5, with 11 bases aligning to TRBD1. J lost 5 bases, V lost 6 bases, and 2 bases had no gene match. CDR1 and CDR2 (germline): MNHEY, SVGAGI. The CDR3 is 13 amino acids. The CDR3 is CASRRTGGETQYF. In DNA form, the CDR3 reads TGTGCCAGCAGGAGGACAGGGGGCGAGACCCAGTACTTC.

In regard to this clonotype: The DNA is omitted, as the CDR3 cannot be located on it reliably, and the CDR3 follows TCRdb's listing. V gene TRBV7-9 combines with J gene TRBJ1-5; the D call TRBD1 from the table was never checked on the DNA. The germline gives CDR1 SEHNR, CDR2 FQNEAQ (reference sequence). Counting both end residues, the CDR3 totals 13 amino acids. CDR3 loop: CASSFGQGATIHF.

The V gene is TRBV18, the J gene TRBJ1-1; 11 nucleotides match TRBD1. With 4 bases clipped from V and 1 base from J, the junction kept 5 bases outside the gene matches. The CDR3 extends over 16 amino acids. In germline, CDR1 is KGHSH, CDR2 LQKENI. The CDR3 sequence: CASSRDRGIGNTEAFF. The CDR3 bases are TGTGCCAGCTCACGGGACAGGGGGATAGGGAACACTGAAGCTTTCTTT.

The chain has TRBV13 and TRBJ2-7, with 8 bases identical to TRBD2. The CDR3 has 14 residues. V shed 5 bases, J shed 2 bases, and the junction held 5 bases outside the gene matches. Germline lookup yields CDR1 PRHDT and CDR2 FYEKMQ (reference sequence). The DNA of the CDR3 is TGTGCCAGCAGCGGTAGCGGGAAAACCTACGAGCAGTACTTC. Its translation: CASSGSGKTYEQYF.

The V and J genes are TRBV5-1 and TRBJ2-1; tentative D call: TRBD1 (7 bases). The CDR3 extends over 16 amino acids. V was cut by 4 bases and J by 4 bases, with 18 bases left in between. The V gene's germline CDR1 is SGHRS and CDR2 YFSETQ. CDR3 in DNA: TGCGCCAGCAGCGGAGCTGCGGGACAGTTTTACAATGAGCAGTTCTTC. Translating gives CASSGAAGQFYNEQFF.

In this sample, this clonotype turned up a few times. This sequence joins TRBV6-1 and TRBJ2-5; TRBD1 agrees at 7 bases. The CDR3 runs 14 residues. J gave up 5 bases and V 5 bases, and 8 bases lay outside the gene matches. Germline CDR1 MNHNS, CDR2 SASEGT. The CDR3 DNA follows: TGTGCCAGCAGTAGATCGGGACAGAGGGAGACCCAGTACTTC. Protein sequence: CASSRSGQRETQYF.

The genes are TRBV4-2 and TRBJ1-2, with D unresolved. CDR1 and CDR2 (germline): LGHNA, YNFKEQ. The CDR3 is 15 residues long. The V gene lost 2 bases and the J gene lost 6 bases, with 16 bases spanning the gap. CDR3 loop: CASSQNPAREDGYTF. The CDR3 DNA reads TGTGCCAGCAGCCAAAACCCCGCGAGGGAGGATGGCTACACCTTC.

The V call is TRBV20-1, the J call TRBJ1-2; possible D gene TRBD1, 6 bases. The V gene's germline CDR1 is DFQATT and CDR2 SNEGSKA (reference sequence). Trimming shortened V by 6 bases and J by 4 bases, and 12 bases separated the two germline ends. This CDR3 contains 12 residues. This CDR3 is CSAPGAPYGYTF. Here the CDR3 DNA reads TGCAGTGCCCCAGGGGCTCCCTATGGCTACACCTTC.

The chain recombines TRBV4-1 with TRBJ1-1; D perhaps matches TRBD1 (5 bases). This CDR3 has 14 residues. The V end was cut by 3 bases, the J end by 4 bases, with 12 bases between. Germline assignment: CDR1 MGHRA and CDR2 YSYEKL. The CDR3 here is CASSHVGGTTEAFF. In DNA, the CDR3 is TGCGCCAGCAGCCACGTCGGGGGGACCACTGAAGCTTTCTTT.

The J gene is TRBJ1-2, the V gene TRBV7-9, with TRBD1 identical over 7 bases. This CDR3 is built from 16 residues. The V gene end was trimmed by 7 bases and the J gene end by 3 bases; junction bases not matched to a gene: 14. Germline loops: CDR1 SEHNR, CDR2 FQNEAQ (reference sequence). The CDR3 region has the DNA TGTGCCAGCATCGTGAATAGAGGGGGCGGAGACTATGGCTACACCTTC. Translating gives CASIVNRGGGDYGYTF. Filled out from reference TRBV7-9 and TRBJ1-2, the complete variable domain reads DTGVSQNPRHKITKRGQNVTFRCDPISEHNRLYWYRQTLGQGPEFLTYFQNEAQLEKSRLLSDRFSAERPKGSFSTLEIQRTEQGDSAMYLCASIVNRGGGDYGYTFGSGTRLTVV.

This clonotype was recorded once. This sequence joins TRBV5-4 and TRBJ2-3; 12 positions agree with TRBD2. Germline CDR1 is SGHNT and CDR2 is YYREEE (reference sequence). J gave up 3 bases and V 0 bases, and 5 bases lay outside the gene matches. The CDR3 totals 17 residues. The CDR3 region is CASSLGLAGVRTDTQYF. The DNA for the CDR3 is TGTGCCAGCAGCTTGGGACTAGCGGGAGTAAGGACAGATACGCAGTATTTT.

The V call is TRBV2, the J call TRBJ2-1; D uncertain. V shed 8 bases and J shed 4 bases, with 12 bases lying between them. CDR3 length: 13 residues. CDR1 is SNHLY and CDR2 is FYNNEI in the germline V gene. DNA of the CDR3: TGTGCCAGCCGTTCTGGAATTTACAATGAGCAGTTCTTC. Translating it yields CASRSGIYNEQFF.

The genes are TRBV20-1 and TRBJ2-1; 7 nucleotides align to TRBD2. CDR1 and CDR2 from the germline V gene are DFQATT and SNEGSKA (reference sequence). The trim removed 3 bases at V and 5 bases at J, leaving 4 bases unmatched. This CDR3 comprises 13 residues. The CDR3 coding sequence is TGCAGTGCTAGGGCTAGCGGTAACAATGAGCAGTTCTTC. It yields the protein CSARASGNNEQFF.

The V gene is TRBV20-1, the J gene TRBJ2-7; 7 bases match TRBD1. The CDR3 has 15 amino acids. The V segment lost 1 base and the J segment 2 bases; nucleotides outside the gene matches: 8. Germline V lookup: CDR1 DFQATT, CDR2 SNEGSKA (reference sequence). The CDR3 region is CSARASGTEPYEQYF. The DNA for the CDR3 is TGCAGTGCTAGAGCCTCCGGGACAGAGCCCTACGAGCAGTACTTC.

The rearrangement links TRBV13 to TRBJ1-2, with D possibly matching TRBD1 (6 bases). This CDR3 spans 15 amino acids. V was cut by 5 bases and J by 4 bases, with 17 bases left in between. Germline values: CDR1 PRHDT, CDR2 FYEKMQ (reference sequence). DNA for the CDR3: TGTGCCAGCAGCCCCCCCCCACAGGGAGTCTATGGCTACACCTTC. The encoded protein is CASSPPPQGVYGYTF.

V and J are TRBV7-2 and TRBJ2-5; TRBD1 is a possible D gene (5 bases). Germline V gives CDR1 SGHTA, CDR2 FQGNSA. V gave up 1 base and J gave up 3 bases, with 9 bases separating them. CDR3 size: 14 residues. The CDR3 DNA reads TGTGCCAGCAGCTTAGGACCCAGGGAAGAGACCCAGTACTTC. Its translation is CASSLGPREETQYF.

The chain recombines TRBV3-1 with TRBJ2-1, with 11 bases fitting TRBD2. Trimming took 5 bases from V and 5 from J; bases not matched to a gene: 5. The CDR3 has 15 amino acids. The V gene's germline CDR1 is LGHDT and CDR2 YNNKEL (reference sequence). CDR3 sequence: CASSKPGLADNEQFF. The CDR3 DNA reads as TGTGCCAGCAGCAAGCCGGGACTAGCGGACAATGAGCAGTTCTTC.

This chain connects TRBV7-2 to TRBJ2-3; 8 bases align to TRBD2. The germline V gene encodes CDR1 SGHTA and CDR2 FQGNSA. This CDR3 is built from 15 residues. Unmatched junction bases numbered 6, after V lost 5 bases and J lost 2 bases. CDR3 in amino acids: CASSVVAGYTDTQYF. As DNA, the CDR3 is TGTGCCAGCAGCGTCGTAGCGGGGTACACAGATACGCAGTATTTT.

The rearrangement links TRBV20-1 to TRBJ2-3; D remains unclear. Trimming removed 5 bases at V and 2 bases at J, with 8 bases between. CDR1 DFQATT and CDR2 SNEGSKA come from the germline V gene (reference sequence). The CDR3 spans 12 residues. The CDR3: CSAPHDTDTQYF. The CDR3 coding sequence is TGCAGTGCTCCTCATGACACAGATACGCAGTATTTT.

The chain has TRBV30 and TRBJ2-1; 9 positions agree with TRBD2. V dropped 3 bases and J dropped 3; count of bases not matched to a gene: 3. This CDR3 contains 14 residues. Per germline, CDR1 GTSNPN and CDR2 SVGIG (reference sequence). The CDR3 loop reads CAWRLAGHYNEQFF. In nucleotides, the CDR3 is TGTGCCTGGAGACTAGCGGGCCACTACAATGAGCAGTTCTTC.

V gene TRBV24-1 combines with J gene TRBJ2-5; a weak D match, TRBD2 (6 bases). This CDR3 is built from 16 residues. Trimming left V 2 bases short and J 4 bases short, with 16 bases between. Germline assignment: CDR1 KGHDR and CDR2 SFDVKD. The CDR3 sequence: CATSDSGGNLAETQYF. The CDR3 nucleotides read TGTGCCACCAGTGATTCCGGCGGGAACTTAGCAGAGACCCAGTACTTC.